A single sample gave rise to the 8 T cell receptor beta chains below, sequenced in a study of cytomegalovirus exposure and HLA in healthy donors. The PCR used 60 Vbeta and 13 Jbeta primers. Using immunoSEQ multiplex PCR, the repertoire was profiled, and TCRdb retains in-frame clones only, with some absent. The profile shows a few hundred thousand clones, around 90% of them singletons. Sequencing was done on a sample of PBMCs. The origin of the receptors is a girl aged 2 to 9 in good health and CMV-seronegative.

The chain recombines TRBV28 with TRBJ2-7; D perhaps matches TRBD1 (6 bases). Trimming removed 5 bases at V and 3 bases at J, with 23 bases between. CDR3 length: 17 residues. Germline lookup yields CDR1 MDHEN and CDR2 SYDVKM. The CDR3: CASSPPWGPPLYYEQYF. In DNA, the CDR3 is TGTGCCAGCAGTCCCCCGTGGGGGCCCCCCCTCTACTACGAGCAGTACTTC.

With respect to this clone: Additional DNA sequences in this sample encode the identical CDR3. The V gene is TRBV5-1, the J gene TRBJ2-3; D ambiguous. Between the trimmed V and J ends, which lost 0 bases and 8 bases, there was a span of 10 bases. The CDR3 loop spans 13 amino acids. Germline CDR1 SGHRS, CDR2 YFSETQ. This CDR3 is CASSLEPSGTQYF. CDR3 in DNA: TGCGCCAGCAGCTTGGAACCGTCCGGTACGCAGTATTTT.

The count of this clone is one. This chain uses TRBV5-1 with TRBJ1-2; TRBD1 agrees at 10 bases. The CDR3 runs 16 residues. V shed 0 bases and J 6 bases; nucleotides not matched to a gene: 8. The V gene's germline CDR1 is SGHRS and CDR2 YFSETQ. The DNA for the CDR3 is TGCGCCAGCAGCTTGGGGGTCCCCGACAGGGGGCATGGCTACACCTTC. It is translated as CASSLGVPDRGHGYTF.

The CDR3 reads CASSMGQGNQPQHF. CDR3 bases: TGTGCCAGCAGCATGGGACAGGGAAATCAGCCCCAGCATTTT. The rearrangement uses TRBV13 and TRBJ1-5; 9 bases fit TRBD1. The V gene end was trimmed by 5 bases and the J gene end by 4 bases; junction bases not matched to a gene: 3. The CDR3 consists of 14 residues. Germline assignment: CDR1 PRHDT and CDR2 FYEKMQ (reference sequence).

This chain connects TRBV10-3 to TRBJ2-7, with 8 bases aligning to TRBD2. Germline V gene data show CDR1 as ENHRY and CDR2 as SYGVKD. J gave up 1 base and V 2 bases, and 4 bases lay outside the gene matches. The CDR3 totals 15 residues. CDR3 loop: CAISEAQRGSYEQYF. CDR3 nucleotides: TGTGCCATCAGTGAGGCCCAGCGGGGGTCCTACGAGCAGTACTTC.

The rearrangement joins TRBV27 to TRBJ2-5; D gene unclear. The J call is uncertain, as TRBJ2-7 better fits the DNA end. This CDR3 comprises 15 residues. Germline V gene sequence: CDR1 MNHEY, CDR2 SMNVEV (reference sequence). The CDR3 reads CASSSIIRRSYEQYF. CDR3 bases: TGTGCCAGCAGTTCGATAATTCGAAGATCCTACGAGCAGTACTTC.

The rearrangement uses TRBV5-1 and TRBJ1-2; D is possibly TRBD1 (5 bases). The ends were cut back, 2 bases at V and 7 bases at J, with 18 bases in the middle. Germline V gene data show CDR1 as SGHRS and CDR2 as YFSETQ. This CDR3 has 15 amino acids. The CDR3 region is CASSFGSTSGGGYTF. The CDR3 DNA is TGCGCCAGCAGCTTCGGGTCGACTTCCGGGGGTGGCTACACCTTC.

The rearrangement uses TRBV7-3 and TRBJ1-1; D is possibly TRBD1 (5 bases). V was trimmed by 5 bases and J by 5 bases, leaving 9 bases between them. Per the germline V gene, CDR1 is SGHTA and CDR2 is FQGTGA. This CDR3 comprises 12 residues. CDR3 sequence (DNA): TGTGCCAGCAGCGCCACAGGAACTGAAGCTTTCTTT. Protein: CASSATGTEAFF. The full variable domain, in which reference TRBV7-3 and TRBJ1-1 provide the parts outside the CDR3, is GAGVSQTPSNKVTEKGKYVELRCDPISGHTALYWYRQSLGQGPEFLIYFQGTGAADDSGLPNDRFFAVRPEGSVSTLKIQRTERGDSAVYLCASSATGTEAFFGQGTRLTVV.